These T cell receptor beta chains were read from a single sample in a study of control samples from healthy donors and cancer patients. TCRdb's table, derived via immunoSEQ multiplex PCR, lists solely in-frame clones and lacks some. The table shows around 94,000 clones, with 85% to 95% occurring only once. What was sequenced was blood. These receptor sequences come from a woman aged 30 to 39 in good health. The CDR3 runs from the conserved cysteine through the conserved F or W. D genes are given only for firm matches. Some rows mark clone size as missing; the rest say once, few, many or name a class of expanded clone.

j_gene: TRBJ2-5; v_gene: TRBV11-2; d_gene: .; abundance: .; CDR3nt: TGTGCCAGCAGATACGCGGGTTGGGAGACCCAGTACTTC; CDR3aa: CASRYAGWETQYF
j_gene: TRBJ2-3; v_gene: TRBV6-5; d_gene: .; abundance: .; CDR3nt: TGTGCCAGCAGTTACTCGACTAGGGCTAGCACAGATACGCAGTATTTT; CDR3aa: CASSYSTRASTDTQYF
j_gene: TRBJ1-5; v_gene: TRBV5-1; d_gene: .; abundance: .; CDR3nt: TGCGCCAGCAGCGAAAATGGGGGTCAGCCCCAGCATTTT; CDR3aa: CASSENGGQPQHF
j_gene: TRBJ2-6; v_gene: TRBV24-1; d_gene: .; abundance: .; CDR3nt: TGTGCCACCAGTGAGGGGGTCGGGGGCTCTGGGGCCAACGTCCTGACTTTC; CDR3aa: CATSEGVGGSGANVLTF
j_gene: TRBJ2-7; v_gene: TRBV7-9; d_gene: .; abundance: once; CDR3nt: TGTGCCAGCAGCTTGGGCCTATGGAACGAGCAGTACTTC; CDR3aa: CASSLGLWNEQYF
j_gene: TRBJ1-2; v_gene: TRBV5-8; d_gene: .; abundance: once; CDR3nt: TGTGCCAGCAGCTTCCATAGGACTAACTATGGCTACACCTTC; CDR3aa: CASSFHRTNYGYTF
j_gene: TRBJ1-1; v_gene: TRBV28; d_gene: TRBD1; abundance: .; CDR3nt: TGTGCCAGCAGTTTAGTGGGGCAGGGGGACACTGAAGCTTTCTTT; CDR3aa: CASSLVGQGDTEAFF
j_gene: TRBJ1-4; v_gene: TRBV30; d_gene: .; abundance: .; CDR3nt: TGTGCCTGGAGGCCCTTTTTGGAGGCAAATGAAAAACTGTTTTTT; CDR3aa: CAWRPFLEANEKLFF
j_gene: TRBJ2-1; v_gene: TRBV5-6; d_gene: TRBD1; abundance: .; CDR3nt: TGTGCCAGCAGCAAACCGGGACAGGGCGCTGACGATGAGCAGTTCTTC; CDR3aa: CASSKPGQGADDEQFF
j_gene: TRBJ1-1; v_gene: TRBV11-3; d_gene: .; abundance: .; CDR3nt: TGTGCCAGCAGCTTAACAGGGTGGGGGAACACTGAAGCTTTCTTT; CDR3aa: CASSLTGWGNTEAFF
j_gene: TRBJ2-1; v_gene: TRBV24-1; d_gene: TRBD2; abundance: .; CDR3nt: TGTGCCACCAGTGCGGCGGGAGGGGACAATGAGCAGTTCTTC; CDR3aa: CATSAAGGDNEQFF
j_gene: TRBJ1-4; v_gene: TRBV27; d_gene: .; abundance: .; CDR3nt: TGTGCCAGCAGTTTATCGAAGCTTGGGGGGGCTGAAAAACTGTTTTTT; CDR3aa: CASSLSKLGGAEKLFF
j_gene: TRBJ1-6; v_gene: TRBV7-9; d_gene: TRBD1; abundance: .; CDR3nt: TGTGCCAGCAGCGTCGGGAGACCGGGACAGAGGAATTCACCCCTCCACTTT; CDR3aa: CASSVGRPGQRNSPLHF
j_gene: TRBJ1-6; v_gene: TRBV10-3; d_gene: .; abundance: .; CDR3nt: TGTGCCATCAGTGAAGGGAACACTTCACCCCTCCACTTT; CDR3aa: CAISEGNTSPLHF
j_gene: TRBJ1-3; v_gene: TRBV10-3; d_gene: TRBD1; abundance: .; CDR3nt: TGTGCCATCAGCCCCGGACAGGATCGAAACACCATATATTTT; CDR3aa: CAISPGQDRNTIYF
j_gene: TRBJ1-4; v_gene: TRBV18; d_gene: .; abundance: .; CDR3nt: TGTGCCAGCTCACCGTATAAGGCGAGTGAAAAACTGTTTTTT; CDR3aa: CASSPYKASEKLFF
j_gene: TRBJ1-4; v_gene: TRBV18; d_gene: .; abundance: .; CDR3nt: TGTGCCAGCTCACCACCGGAGGGTGGAAGATATGAAAAACTGTTTTTT; CDR3aa: CASSPPEGGRYEKLFF
j_gene: TRBJ2-1; v_gene: TRBV5-1; d_gene: TRBD2; abundance: .; CDR3nt: TGCGCCAGCAGCCAAGGACTAGCTCAAGAGCAGTTCTTC; CDR3aa: CASSQGLAQEQFF
j_gene: TRBJ2-7; v_gene: TRBV5-1; d_gene: .; abundance: .; CDR3nt: TGCGCCAGCAGCTTAGGCATCTTACCCTACGAGCAGTACTTC; CDR3aa: CASSLGILPYEQYF
j_gene: TRBJ2-7; v_gene: TRBV5-5; d_gene: .; abundance: .; CDR3nt: TGTGCCAGCAGCGCCCGGGGGGAGCAGTACTTC; CDR3aa: CASSARGEQYF
j_gene: TRBJ2-5; v_gene: TRBV24-1; d_gene: TRBD2; abundance: once; CDR3nt: TGTGCCACCAGTGATCCCCTAGCGGGATTTTGGGAGACCCAGTACTTC; CDR3aa: CATSDPLAGFWETQYF
j_gene: TRBJ1-1; v_gene: TRBV5-5; d_gene: .; abundance: .; CDR3nt: TGTGCCAGCAGCTTGGAAACAGGGAACACTGAAGCTTTCTTT; CDR3aa: CASSLETGNTEAFF
j_gene: TRBJ1-4; v_gene: TRBV29-1; d_gene: .; abundance: .; CDR3nt: TGCAGCGTTGAAGAGGAGGGGGAAAAACTGTTTTTT; CDR3aa: CSVEEEGEKLFF
j_gene: TRBJ1-2; v_gene: TRBV6-1; d_gene: .; abundance: .; CDR3nt: TGTGCCAGCAGTGAGCTCGATCGCCGCGGAGGCTACACCTTC; CDR3aa: CASSELDRRGGYTF
j_gene: TRBJ1-5; v_gene: TRBV18; d_gene: TRBD1; abundance: .; CDR3nt: TGTGCCAGCTCACCCGGACAGGGGGTGATTGGAAATCAGCCCCAGCATTTT; CDR3aa: CASSPGQGVIGNQPQHF
j_gene: TRBJ1-3; v_gene: TRBV29-1; d_gene: .; abundance: .; CDR3nt: TGCAGCGTTGAAGCAGGGGCTGGAAACACCATATATTTT; CDR3aa: CSVEAGAGNTIYF
j_gene: TRBJ2-7; v_gene: TRBV20-1; d_gene: .; abundance: .; CDR3nt: TGCAGTGCTAGAGATTCCTACGAGCAGTACTTC; CDR3aa: CSARDSYEQYF
j_gene: TRBJ2-3; v_gene: TRBV6-6; d_gene: .; abundance: once; CDR3nt: TGTGCCAGCGGAAGCACAGATACGCAGTATTTT; CDR3aa: CASGSTDTQYF
j_gene: TRBJ2-1; v_gene: TRBV2; d_gene: TRBD2; abundance: .; CDR3nt: TGTGCCAGCAGTGAGGGACTAGCGGCTTACAATGAGCAGTTCTTC; CDR3aa: CASSEGLAAYNEQFF
j_gene: TRBJ1-3; v_gene: TRBV4-1; d_gene: .; abundance: few; CDR3nt: TGCGCCAGCAGCCAGGAAACTGGAAACACCATATATTTT; CDR3aa: CASSQETGNTIYF
j_gene: TRBJ1-1; v_gene: TRBV6-5; d_gene: .; abundance: once; CDR3nt: TGTGCCAGCAGTTACGGGGAGGGGATGAACACTGAAGCTTTCTTT; CDR3aa: CASSYGEGMNTEAFF
j_gene: TRBJ2-5; v_gene: TRBV18; d_gene: .; abundance: .; CDR3nt: TGTGCCAGCTCACCACGGGGGGCGTGGGAGACCCAGTACTTC; CDR3aa: CASSPRGAWETQYF
j_gene: TRBJ1-1; v_gene: TRBV18; d_gene: .; abundance: .; CDR3nt: TGTGCCAGCGCTCCATCCGCCAGGGGCCTAACCAACACTGAAGCTTTCTTT; CDR3aa: CASAPSARGLTNTEAFF
j_gene: TRBJ2-1; v_gene: TRBV24-1; d_gene: TRBD2; abundance: .; CDR3nt: TGTGCCACCCGCCACGGGACTAGCGCCTCCAATGAGCAGTTCTTC; CDR3aa: CATRHGTSASNEQFF
j_gene: TRBJ1-2; v_gene: TRBV5-5; d_gene: .; abundance: .; CDR3nt: TGTGCCAGCAGCTTCGAGACAGCATCAATCTCCTATGGCTACACCTTC; CDR3aa: CASSFETASISYGYTF
j_gene: TRBJ2-7; v_gene: TRBV10-2; d_gene: .; abundance: .; CDR3nt: TGCGCCAGCGGGCGAGGGGGGTGGTACGAGCAGTACTTC; CDR3aa: CASGRGGWYEQYF
j_gene: TRBJ1-5; v_gene: TRBV19; d_gene: .; abundance: .; CDR3nt: TGTGCCAGTAGTATTGGACGGGGCAATCAGCCCCAGCATTTT; CDR3aa: CASSIGRGNQPQHF
j_gene: TRBJ1-1; v_gene: TRBV6-6; d_gene: .; abundance: .; CDR3nt: TGTGCCAGCAGGCCTGGACTCCTGAACACTGAAGCTTTCTTT; CDR3aa: CASRPGLLNTEAFF
j_gene: TRBJ1-5; v_gene: TRBV6-5; d_gene: .; abundance: .; CDR3nt: TGTGCCAGCAGTAAACAAGGATATAGCAATCAGCCCCAGCATTTT; CDR3aa: CASSKQGYSNQPQHF
j_gene: TRBJ1-4; v_gene: TRBV27; d_gene: .; abundance: .; CDR3nt: TGTGCCAGCAGTTTATCGTTCAGGGTACCTAATGAAAAACTGTTTTTT; CDR3aa: CASSLSFRVPNEKLFF
j_gene: TRBJ2-7; v_gene: TRBV5-1; d_gene: .; abundance: .; CDR3nt: TGCGCCAGCAGCTTGGAGACAGACTCCTACGAGCAGTACTTC; CDR3aa: CASSLETDSYEQYF
j_gene: TRBJ1-5; v_gene: TRBV11-2; d_gene: .; abundance: .; CDR3nt: TGTGCCAGCAGCTTTTCCCCCGAACAGGGCCGAGGAAATCAGCCCCAGCATTTT; CDR3aa: CASSFSPEQGRGNQPQHF
j_gene: TRBJ2-1; v_gene: TRBV27; d_gene: TRBD1; abundance: .; CDR3nt: TGTGCCAGCAGTGGGACAGGGACGAAGAACAATGAGCAGTTCTTC; CDR3aa: CASSGTGTKNNEQFF
j_gene: TRBJ1-2; v_gene: TRBV2; d_gene: .; abundance: .; CDR3nt: TGTGCCAGCAGTGAAACGGGTGGCTATGGCTACACCTTC; CDR3aa: CASSETGGYGYTF
j_gene: TRBJ1-6; v_gene: TRBV7-8; d_gene: .; abundance: .; CDR3nt: TGTGCCAGCAGCTTAGCGAACCCCGGGATCGATTCACCCCTCCACTTT; CDR3aa: CASSLANPGIDSPLHF
j_gene: TRBJ2-3; v_gene: TRBV9; d_gene: .; abundance: .; CDR3nt: TGTGCCAGCGGGACGGCAGCGACCACAGATACGCAGTATTTT; CDR3aa: CASGTAATTDTQYF
j_gene: TRBJ2-1; v_gene: TRBV11-1; d_gene: .; abundance: .; CDR3nt: TGTGCCAGCAGCTTAGAGCTAGCGAGTGATGAGCAGTTCTTC; CDR3aa: CASSLELASDEQFF
j_gene: TRBJ2-7; v_gene: TRBV19; d_gene: TRBD2; abundance: .; CDR3nt: TGTGCCAGTAGTAGAGGACTAGCGGACGAGCAGTACTTC; CDR3aa: CASSRGLADEQYF
j_gene: TRBJ2-4; v_gene: TRBV9; d_gene: TRBD2; abundance: .; CDR3nt: TGTGCCAGCAGCGTCGGACTAGCGGGGGGTCTAGCCAAAAACATTCAGTACTTC; CDR3aa: CASSVGLAGGLAKNIQYF
j_gene: TRBJ2-7; v_gene: TRBV18; d_gene: .; abundance: .; CDR3nt: TGTGCCAGCTCACCGGGCGTTGATCGGGAGCAGTACTTC; CDR3aa: CASSPGVDREQYF
j_gene: TRBJ1-2; v_gene: TRBV27; d_gene: TRBD1; abundance: .; CDR3nt: TGTGCCAGCAGGTTACAGGGAGTTGGATCAGGGGGTGATGGCTACACCTTC; CDR3aa: CASRLQGVGSGGDGYTF